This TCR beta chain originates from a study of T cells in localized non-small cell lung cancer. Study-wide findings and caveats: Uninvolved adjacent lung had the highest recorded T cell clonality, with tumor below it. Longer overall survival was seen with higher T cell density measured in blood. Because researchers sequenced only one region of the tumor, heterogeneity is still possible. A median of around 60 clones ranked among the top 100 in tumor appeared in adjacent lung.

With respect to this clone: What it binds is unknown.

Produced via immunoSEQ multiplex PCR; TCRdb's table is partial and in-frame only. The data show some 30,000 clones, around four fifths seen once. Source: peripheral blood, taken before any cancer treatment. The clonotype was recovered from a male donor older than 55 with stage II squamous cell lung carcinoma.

CDR3 DNA: TGTGCCAGCAGCCAAGCGGGCGAAAAACTGTTTTTT. Translated, it gives CASSQAGEKLFF. V is TRBV4-2 and J is TRBJ1-4; D call uncertain. The CDR3 has 12 residues. Germline V gives CDR1 LGHNA, CDR2 YNFKEQ. The V end was cut by 1 base, the J end by 8 bases, with 5 bases between.